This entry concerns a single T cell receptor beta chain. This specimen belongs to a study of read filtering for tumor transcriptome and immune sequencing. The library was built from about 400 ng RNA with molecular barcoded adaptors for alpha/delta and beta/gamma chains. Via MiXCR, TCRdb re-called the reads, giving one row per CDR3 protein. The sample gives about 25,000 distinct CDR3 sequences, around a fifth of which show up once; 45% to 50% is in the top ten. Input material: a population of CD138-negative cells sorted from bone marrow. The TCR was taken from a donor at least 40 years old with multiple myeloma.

In nucleotides, the CDR3 is TGTGCCAGCAGAGAGGGGTCGGGTCAGCCCCAGCATTTT. Encoded protein: CASREGSGQPQHF. This chain joins TRBV6-1 and TRBJ1-5; possible D gene TRBD1, 5 bases. This CDR3 has 13 residues. Trimming cost V 6 bases and J 6 bases, with 12 bases left between them. The germline CDR1 and CDR2 sequences are MNHNS and SASEGT.